This T cell receptor beta chain was profiled in a study of human T cells and chemical hapten exposure (dated by TCRdb to the early 2020s). Describing the broader study: For sensitization, 2% DPC in acetone was applied to a 2 cm by 2 cm area of upper inner arm skin. Throughout the roughly 23-week study period, patients were also given weekly therapeutic DPC doses on the scalp. Patch testing was performed on the upper back with Finn chambers containing 0.01% DPC, and the patch tests were scored after 6 days according to International Contact Dermatitis Research Group standards. Alopecia areata with under or over 50% scalp involvement, alopecia totalis and alopecia universalis were represented in the patient cohort, which was mostly female. Libraries were pooled for sequencing, and variation in per-sample TCR yields was attributed mainly to small differences in library volumes within the pool. In alopecia patients, the study followed how the peripheral blood TCR repertoire changed in vivo over primary and secondary sensitization to diphenylcyclopropenone (DPC), a hapten. Patient blood was sampled pre-sensitization (week 0) and at 2, 6 and about 24 weeks after DPC sensitization. Blood for TCR sequencing was provided by twenty-nine alopecia patients at one to four time points (pre-sensitization, 2, 6 and 24 weeks).

CDR3 length: 16 amino acids, cysteine to phenylalanine. Only the CDR3 DNA is retained, 48 bases long and in frame from the first base. The germline V gene specifies SGHTA as CDR1 and FQGTGA as CDR2. Trimming costs V 5 bases and J 3 bases, and their ends lie 19 bases apart. Libraries were prepared through RACE. TCRdb records NextSeq 500 as the sequencer. Library preparation attached unique molecular identifiers to individual cDNA molecules for quantitative, reproducible TCR counting. From each blood RNA sample, both TCR alpha and TCR beta chains were sequenced. As for how the authors treated the data: A median of roughly 100,000 TCRs per sample was observed, with a range of about 23,224 to 750,000. The Decombinator software suite was used to annotate V, J and CDR3 in the TCR reads. Every sample was subsampled to the same number of TCRs (28,000) for the PS versus PT1 abundance plots. TCRs were defined as expanded if absent before sensitization and observed at least eight times at the 2-week time point. TCRdb passed the public sequencing reads through fastp at Q25 and MiXCR, retaining productive beta sequences. Rows are combined by CDR3 protein, so each entry shows the most common genes and DNA. TCRdb assigned the V and J calls; the authors' analysis was not used. In this sample the table shows nearly 80,000 distinct CDR3 sequences, approximately 10% of which occur a single time. The ten largest account for roughly 1.4% of the sample.

The table lists this clonotype with many counts. Its antigen is not yet known. No per-base quality is available; no much larger clone lies one base away. Read against the paper, the sample's time point label means: patch test 1, 2 weeks after DPC sensitization. According to the study, the label for this sample's treatment or condition signals: therapeutic diphenylcyclopropenone sensitization with weekly scalp DPC. At every patch-test visit, the blood draw took place before the patch test was put on. To be eligible, patients had to be aged 18 to 70, diagnosed with alopecia and judged suitable for DPC therapy, while pregnant patients were excluded. Unfractionated whole blood was collected in Tempus Blood RNA tubes, and total RNA was extracted from that blood. Broad study findings and their caveats: Because all patients had alopecia, a presumed autoimmune disease, the immune response of the patients might differ from that of healthy individuals. The number of TCRs above 1 in 1000 frequency did not change with DPC sensitization; there was no evidence of global repertoire structure alterations. Patch test score was positively correlated with the number of PT1 expanded TCRs, with significance at thresholds 8, 16 and 32 but not at 4. Repeated subsampling changed both the strength of the expansion versus patch-test correlation and the threshold at which that correlation became significant. Significantly more large CDR3 similarity clusters were formed by expanded TCRs than by pre-sensitization or healthy control sets, consistent with antigen-driven responses.

Here the sequenced sample was whole blood, taken in connection with sensitization to the hapten diphenylcyclopropenone (DPC). The source of this sequence is a woman aged 50 to 60 with alopecia areata. Some clones in this sample may be carry-over from other donors' samples. The rearrangement joined TRBV7-3 to TRBJ2-5; the D call is tentative, TRBD1 or TRBD2, as each matches 7 bases. The CDR3 reads as follows: CASSPRGGGPEETQYF. The DNA sequence is TGTGCCAGCAGCCCCCGGGGAGGGGGCCCTGAAGAGACCCAGTACTTC.